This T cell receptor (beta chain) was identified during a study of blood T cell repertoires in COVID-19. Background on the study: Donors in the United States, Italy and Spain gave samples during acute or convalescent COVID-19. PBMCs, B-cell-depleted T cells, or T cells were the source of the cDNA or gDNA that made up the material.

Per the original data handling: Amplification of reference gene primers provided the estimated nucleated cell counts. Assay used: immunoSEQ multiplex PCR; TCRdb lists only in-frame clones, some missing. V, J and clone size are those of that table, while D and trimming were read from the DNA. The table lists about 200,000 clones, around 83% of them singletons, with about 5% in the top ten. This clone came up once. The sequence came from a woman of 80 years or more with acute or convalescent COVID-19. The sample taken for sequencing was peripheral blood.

In DNA, the CDR3 is TGCGCCAGCAGCTTGGGGGGCAGGGTTGATCAAAAACTGTTTTTT. The encoded protein is CASSLGGRVDQKLFF. The chain has TRBV5-1 and TRBJ1-4; possibly TRBD1 for D (5 bases). V lost 0 bases and J 9 bases, leaving 15 bases between the germline ends. Per germline, CDR1 SGHRS and CDR2 YFSETQ. This CDR3 contains 15 residues.